These T cell receptor beta chains were read from a single sample in a study of OX40 agonist ivuxolimab in advanced cancers. Using immunoSEQ multiplex PCR, the repertoire was profiled, and TCRdb retains in-frame clones only, with some absent. Among tens of thousands of clones listed, around four fifths were seen once. The input for sequencing was CD4+ or CD8+ T cells sorted from blood, taken in a trial of the OX40 agonist ivuxolimab. The receptors were sampled from an adult with an advanced solid tumor such as melanoma, head and neck, liver or kidney cancer. Both conserved end residues are trimmed from each CDR3. For some rows the clone size is stated as once, few or many, or as a class when expanded; others skip it.

>TRBV30|few
AWSVDWNTEAF
>TRBV5-4|few
ASSLEPRGGYGYT
>TRBV28|-
ASSFRQPYGYT
>TRBV6-1|-
ASSISGPDTQY
>TRBV14|-
ASSQDGELGGGGSTNEKLF
>TRBV30|-
AWSRQGGEKLF
>TRBV2|-
ASSDRPGGTEAF
>TRBV7-2|-
ASSLRAGGETQY
>TRBV28|-
ASSRGTGNNQPQH
>TRBV2|-
ASSDPAGERGYGYT
>TRBV5-1|once
ASSRDRAASEQY
>TRBV19|-
ASKLGAGYTEAF
>TRBV30|-
AWQGAVTGRSY
>TRBV6-1|-
ASSVAPGLDTEAF
>TRBV19|-
ASSNHRASGYGYT
>TRBV19|-
ASSIQGLSNQPQH
>TRBV19|-
ASTLGLAGEQF
>TRBV28|-
ASSFDRGVGAF
>TRBV30|-
AWSPGGLRNTIY
>TRBV6-1|-
ASKGGAHREQY
>TRBV10-2|few
ASALATVRETQY
>TRBV6-1|-
ASSQQGTDTQY
>TRBV11-2|-
ASSLLGLAGVEDTQY
>TRBV5-1|-
ASSFRGANTDTQY
>TRBV28|few
ASSLSIQGPGETQY
>TRBV7-9|-
ASSLASMSEQF
>TRBV6-1|-
ASGSGGTGNTIY
>TRBV4-1|-
ASSQDTQTGGGYT
>TRBV18|-
ASSPFTPGAGYTEAF
>TRBV5-6|-
ASSLGAWGERGYT
>TRBV27|-
ASSRPGLAGVYNEQF
>TRBV6-1|once
ASSGTPKAKNIQY
>TRBV5-5|-
ASSPWASGGNEQF
>TRBV4-1|few
ASSQDRTGGETQY
>TRBV29-1|-
SFESQGGTEAF
>TRBV28|-
ASSWGRRNSNEQF
>TRBV5-1|-
ASSLTNYGYT
>TRBV4-1|-
ASSQGGQGWTEAF
>TRBV6-5|-
ASSTTGGAGQPQH
>TRBV28|-
ASSTRRGKNIQY
>TRBV28|-
ASSLGGAWAGELF
>TRBV6-6|-
ASSYDGNYGYT
>TRBV30|-
AWSVPRPGAYEQY
>TRBV10-3|-
AAKVSVNTEAF
>TRBV29-1|few
SVENTGYGTMNTEAF
>TRBV7-9|few
ASSLADRDNSPLH
>TRBV4-2|-
ASSLDLDVSYEQY